One T cell receptor beta chain is described in this entry. These data come from a study of blood T cell repertoires in COVID-19. Turning to the study itself: There were acute and convalescent COVID-19 samples, and they came from the United States, Italy and Spain.

The data were produced by immunoSEQ multiplex PCR, yet TCRdb's version contains in-frame clones alone and is incomplete. This sample yields roughly 61,000 clones, of which roughly 70% are seen a single time; approximately 14% belongs to the top ten. The length of the CDR3 is 15 residues. The V and J ends lost 4 bases and 2 bases, in that order; junction bases with no gene match: 7. CDR1 is ENHRY and CDR2 is SYGVKD in the germline V gene. The sequenced sample was peripheral blood. The source of this sequence is a woman aged 70-85 years with acute or convalescent COVID-19. The chain joins TRBV10-3 to TRBJ1-1, with TRBD1 identical over 7 bases. The CDR3 spells CAISAPGTANTEAFF. The CDR3 DNA reads as TGTGCCATCAGTGCGCCTGGGACAGCTAACACTGAAGCTTTCTTT.